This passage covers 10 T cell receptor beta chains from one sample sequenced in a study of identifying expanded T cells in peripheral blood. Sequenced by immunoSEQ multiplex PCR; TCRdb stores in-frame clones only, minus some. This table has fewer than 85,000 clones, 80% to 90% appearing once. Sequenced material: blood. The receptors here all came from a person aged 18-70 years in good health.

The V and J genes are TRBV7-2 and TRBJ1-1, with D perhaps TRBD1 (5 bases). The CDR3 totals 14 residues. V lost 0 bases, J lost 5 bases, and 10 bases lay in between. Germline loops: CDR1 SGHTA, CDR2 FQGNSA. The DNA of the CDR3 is TGTGCCAGCAGCTTAGCCGGGGGAGGGACTGAAGCTTTCTTT. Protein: CASSLAGGGTEAFF.

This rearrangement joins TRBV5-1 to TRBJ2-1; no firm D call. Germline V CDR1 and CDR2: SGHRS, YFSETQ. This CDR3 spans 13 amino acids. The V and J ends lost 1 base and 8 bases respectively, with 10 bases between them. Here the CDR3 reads CASSLSDEYEQFF. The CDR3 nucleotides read TGCGCCAGCAGCTTGAGCGATGAGTATGAGCAGTTCTTC.

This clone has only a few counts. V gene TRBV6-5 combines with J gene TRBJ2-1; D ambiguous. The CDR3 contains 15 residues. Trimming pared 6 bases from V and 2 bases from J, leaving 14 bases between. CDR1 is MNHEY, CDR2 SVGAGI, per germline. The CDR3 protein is CASSYRATTYNEQFF. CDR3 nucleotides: TGTGCCAGCAGCTACCGGGCGACCACCTACAATGAGCAGTTCTTC.

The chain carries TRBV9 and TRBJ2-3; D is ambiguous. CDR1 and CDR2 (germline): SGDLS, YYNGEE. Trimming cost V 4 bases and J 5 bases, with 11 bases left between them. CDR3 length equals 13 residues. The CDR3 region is CASSKDVGDTQYF. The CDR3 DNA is TGTGCCAGCAGCAAGGACGTGGGAGATACGCAGTATTTT.

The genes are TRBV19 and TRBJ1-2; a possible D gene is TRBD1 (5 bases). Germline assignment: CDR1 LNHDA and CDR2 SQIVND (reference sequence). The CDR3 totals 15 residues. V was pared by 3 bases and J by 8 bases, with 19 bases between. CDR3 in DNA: TGTGCCAGTAGTATTTTGGACACCCAATGGGGCGGCTACACCTTC. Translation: CASSILDTQWGGYTF.

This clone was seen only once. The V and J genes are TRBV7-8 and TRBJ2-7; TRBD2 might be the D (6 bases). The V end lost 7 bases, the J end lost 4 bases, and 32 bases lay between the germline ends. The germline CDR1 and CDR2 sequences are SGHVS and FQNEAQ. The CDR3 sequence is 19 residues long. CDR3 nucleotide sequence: TGTGCCAGCACCTCAGTTGGGACTTATCAGAGGAGGGCCCGGTACGAGCAGTACTTC. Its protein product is CASTSVGTYQRRARYEQYF.

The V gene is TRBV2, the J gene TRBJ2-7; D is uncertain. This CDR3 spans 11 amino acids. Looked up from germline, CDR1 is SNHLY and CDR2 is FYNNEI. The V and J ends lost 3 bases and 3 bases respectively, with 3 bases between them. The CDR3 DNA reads TGTGCCAGCAGTGATGTCTACGAGCAGTACTTC. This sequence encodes CASSDVYEQYF. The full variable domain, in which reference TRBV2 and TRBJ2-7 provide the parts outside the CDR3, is EPEVTQTPSHQVTQMGQEVILRCVPISNHLYFYWYRQILGQKVEFLVSFYNNEISEKSEIFDDQFSVERPDGSNFTLKIRSTKLEDSAMYFCASSDVYEQYFGPGTRLTVT.

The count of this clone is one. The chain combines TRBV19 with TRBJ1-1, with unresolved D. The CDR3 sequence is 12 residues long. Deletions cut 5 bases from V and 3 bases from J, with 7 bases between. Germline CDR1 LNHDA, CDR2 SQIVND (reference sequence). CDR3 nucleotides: TGTGCCAGTAGTTATCAGGACACTGAAGCTTTCTTT. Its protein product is CASSYQDTEAFF.

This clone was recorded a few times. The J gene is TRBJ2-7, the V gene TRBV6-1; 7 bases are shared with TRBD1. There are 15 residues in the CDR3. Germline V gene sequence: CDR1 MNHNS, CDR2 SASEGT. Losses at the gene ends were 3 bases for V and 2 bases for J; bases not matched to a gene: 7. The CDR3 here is CASSESAGGTYEQYF. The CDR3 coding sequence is TGTGCCAGCAGTGAGTCGGCAGGGGGAACCTACGAGCAGTACTTC.

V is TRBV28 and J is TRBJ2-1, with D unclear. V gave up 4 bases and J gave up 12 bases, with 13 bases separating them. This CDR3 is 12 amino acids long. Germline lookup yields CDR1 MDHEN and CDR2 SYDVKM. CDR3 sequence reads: CASSSYLRLQFF. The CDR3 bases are TGTGCCAGCAGTTCATACCTCCGTCTGCAGTTCTTC.